This T cell receptor (beta chain) was observed in a study of regulatory T cells in long-lasting Graves disease. V shed 4 bases and J shed 2 bases, with 17 bases lying between them. Germline V CDR1 and CDR2: MNHNS, SASEGT. The CDR3 totals 16 residues. The authors built TCR beta libraries using iRepertoire HTBI primers and Arm-PCR of CDR3 regions. MiXCR, applied by TCRdb to the multiplex PCR reads, yields one record per CDR3 protein. The table has approximately 300,000 distinct CDR3 sequences, approximately 20% seen once. Time point noted: newly diagnosed GD, antithyroid drugs for less than 3 months. Extracted RNA from PBMCs served as the source of the TCR library.

This TCR was sampled from a female donor with Graves disease. The rearrangement joins TRBV6-1 to TRBJ1-1; D remains ambiguous. Material: peripheral blood mononuclear cells (PBMCs), obtained at new diagnosis, from a patient treated with antithyroid drugs. The CDR3 sequence: CASSGPFGGYNTEAFF. The CDR3 region has the DNA TGTGCCAGCAGTGGCCCTTTCGGCGGCTACAACACTGAAGCTTTCTTT.